These T cell receptor beta chains were read from a single sample in a study of shared clonotypes between healthy human individuals. The table came from immunoSEQ multiplex PCR; TCRdb's copy has only in-frame clones and leaves some out. The table has a few million clones, more than 90% seen once. Sequenced: naive CD4+ T cells sorted from blood. These receptors were obtained from a man between 18 and 35 years old in good health. CDR3s leave out the opening cysteine and the closing phenylalanine or tryptophan. D genes are given only for firm matches.

d_gene,v_gene,j_gene,CDR3aa
TRBD1,TRBV5-1,TRBJ2-7,ASSPGQGSYEQY
TRBD1,TRBV11-2,TRBJ1-1,ASSIGTGNTEAF
TRBD2,TRBV10-3,TRBJ2-7,AISEGTSGGYEQY
.,TRBV18,TRBJ2-2,ASSPLRTGELF
TRBD1,TRBV10-3,TRBJ1-2,AISESATGGNYGYT
.,TRBV7-2,TRBJ2-7,ASSPSIATVYEQY
TRBD2,TRBV25-1,TRBJ2-1,ASSPSGGGSYNEQF
.,TRBV19,TRBJ2-7,ASRSPGTVYEQY
.,TRBV20-1,TRBJ2-5,SAKSGETQY
.,TRBV30,TRBJ1-2,AWSGQAYYGYT
TRBD2,TRBV7-2,TRBJ2-7,ASSSGLAGSHEQY
TRBD2,TRBV5-1,TRBJ2-5,ASGESGGQETQY
.,TRBV30,TRBJ2-2,AWSGRNTGELF
.,TRBV5-4,TRBJ1-1,ASSPEGRNTPGAF
.,TRBV9,TRBJ2-3,ASSVEGNLQADTQY
.,TRBV27,TRBJ1-4,ASSLPGGNEKLF
TRBD1,TRBV7-8,TRBJ2-5,ASSLRDRVRETQY
.,TRBV4-1,TRBJ2-3,ASSQSSSTDTQY
.,TRBV29-1,TRBJ1-1,SVGRGAEAF
.,TRBV21-1,TRBJ2-7,ASSKEILRLEQY
TRBD1,TRBV5-1,TRBJ2-2,ASSDKTGVTGELF
.,TRBV5-1,TRBJ2-6,ASSPPSGANVLT
.,TRBV7-9,TRBJ2-3,ASSWARGPQADTQY
.,TRBV7-8,TRBJ1-5,ASSLTSPYQPQH
.,TRBV11-2,TRBJ2-2,ASSSGVVTGELF
TRBD1,TRBV9,TRBJ2-2,ASSDSTGVDRTGELF
.,TRBV28,TRBJ2-7,ASSFPGPYYEQY
.,TRBV7-9,TRBJ2-1,ASSFQGTKEQF
TRBD1,TRBV9,TRBJ2-1,ASSVEGGSYNEQF
.,TRBV7-9,TRBJ1-4,ATGSGVATNEKLF
TRBD2,TRBV5-5,TRBJ2-5,ASSRTSGREETQY
TRBD2,TRBV19,TRBJ2-1,ASSYRGGSYNEQF
.,TRBV18,TRBJ1-1,ASSPPASQGEAF
.,TRBV4-1,TRBJ1-2,ASSQDIGYGYT
.,TRBV7-9,TRBJ1-1,ASSLVGQIEAF
TRBD2,TRBV11-2,TRBJ2-5,ASSFGPGREKETQY
TRBD1,TRBV5-1,TRBJ1-1,ASSPRTGANTEAF
TRBD1,TRBV7-9,TRBJ1-5,ASSLGQGSNQPQH
TRBD1,TRBV6-5,TRBJ2-5,ASSSTGGRETQY
TRBD1,TRBV27,TRBJ2-7,ASSLTGTGYYEQY
.,TRBV10-3,TRBJ2-2,ATSVNTGELF
TRBD1,TRBV7-7,TRBJ2-5,ASSLGDRVWETQY
.,TRBV9,TRBJ2-6,ASSGWDSGANVLT
.,TRBV5-4,TRBJ2-1,ASSSELLSYNEQF
.,TRBV5-1,TRBJ2-3,ASSVLVGSSTDTQY
TRBD1,TRBV2,TRBJ1-3,ASDDRGMISSGNTIY